The clone carrying this T cell receptor (beta chain) has only a few counts. As yet, its antigen is unknown. V lost 2 bases and J lost 1, with 14 bases in between. Germline values: CDR1 DFQATT, CDR2 SNEGSKA (reference sequence). The CDR3 consists of 15 residues. These data come from a study of blood T cells in healthy people across ages. Regarding the study as a whole: Older age went with lower TCR beta diversity per million T cells, in a roughly linear way.

A sample-barcoded 5' primer and a J-beta primer mix were used in a second PCR of about 6 to 11 cycles. Each CDR3 protein gets one entry after TCRdb re-called the 5' RACE reads with MiXCR. The sample records over 700,000 distinct CDR3 sequences, roughly 25% being singletons. The sample also formed part of further work on T cells of mothers and their children. Per that paper: The authors detected no persistent microchimeric T cell clones.

The chain is built from TRBV20-1 and TRBJ1-1, with D possibly matching TRBD1 (5 bases). The sample taken for sequencing was blood. This clonotype was sampled from a boy between 10 and 17 years old in good health. The DNA for the CDR3 is TGCAGTGCTAGATCCAAGGGTCAGGGGAACACTGAAGCTTTCTTT. Encoded protein: CSARSKGQGNTEAFF.